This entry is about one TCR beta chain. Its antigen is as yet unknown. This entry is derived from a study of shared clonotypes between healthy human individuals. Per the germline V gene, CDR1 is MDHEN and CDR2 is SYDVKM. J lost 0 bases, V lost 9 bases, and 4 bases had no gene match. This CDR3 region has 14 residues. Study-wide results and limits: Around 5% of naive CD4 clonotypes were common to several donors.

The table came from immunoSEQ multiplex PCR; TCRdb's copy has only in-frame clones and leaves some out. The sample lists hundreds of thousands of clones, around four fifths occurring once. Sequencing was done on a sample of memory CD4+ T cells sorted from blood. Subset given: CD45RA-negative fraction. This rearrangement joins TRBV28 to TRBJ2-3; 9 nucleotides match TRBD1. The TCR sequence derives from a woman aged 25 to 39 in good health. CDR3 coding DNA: TGTGCCAGTAAACAGGGGGCCAGCACAGATACGCAGTATTTT. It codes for CASKQGASTDTQYF.